The 15 T cell receptor beta chains below were found in one sample sequenced in a study of neurological immune-mediated disorders. A single record per CDR3 protein comes from TCRdb applying MiXCR to the 5' RACE reads. The profile covers about 58,000 distinct CDR3 sequences, with under 3.5% appearing a single time and approximately 7.1% taken by the ten largest. Sequenced material: PBMCs. All receptors derive from a woman in her sixties or seventies with multiple sclerosis.

This clonotype was counted ten times or more. The rearrangement uses TRBV5-4 and TRBJ2-1; 13 positions agree with TRBD2. Trimming took 4 bases from V and 7 from J; bases not matched to a gene: 8. The CDR3 sequence is 16 residues long. The germline V gene has CDR1 SGHNT and CDR2 YYREEE (reference sequence). In nucleotides, the CDR3 is TGTGCCAGCAGCATCGGACTAGCGGGAGTGGTGAATGAGCAGTTCTTC. Protein: CASSIGLAGVVNEQFF.

This clonotype was recorded many times. The V and J genes are TRBV12-3 or TRBV12-4 and TRBJ1-2, with 10 bases lining up with TRBD1. The CDR3 length is 14 residues. The J segment lost 7 bases and the V segment lost 8 bases, leaving 10 bases of the junction unmatched. CDR3 sequence reads: CASATHGDRGGYTF. Written as DNA, the CDR3 is TGTGCCAGCGCAACCCACGGGGACAGGGGTGGCTACACCTTC.

This clonotype was detected many times. This rearrangement joins TRBV4-2 to TRBJ1-1; 7 bases map to TRBD1. Germline V gives CDR1 LGHNA, CDR2 YNFKEQ. V lost 6 bases to trimming and J lost 3 bases; unmatched junction nucleotides: 4. CDR3 length: 13 amino acids. This CDR3 reads CASRTGSHTEAFF. The CDR3 DNA reads as TGTGCCAGCAGGACAGGGTCCCACACTGAAGCTTTCTTT.

This clonotype has at least ten counts. The J gene is TRBJ2-2, the V gene TRBV7-3, with TRBD2 matching 9 bases. There are 15 residues in the CDR3. V dropped 5 bases and J dropped 6; count of bases not matched to a gene: 7. Germline V lookup: CDR1 SGHTA, CDR2 FQGTGA. In nucleotides, the CDR3 is TGTGCCAGCAGCCCCCTCGAGCGGGGGGCCGGGGAGCTGTTTTTT. Translating gives CASSPLERGAGELFF.

The table lists this clonotype with many counts. The chain couples TRBV15 to TRBJ2-5, with D hard to call. V lost 0 bases, J lost 1 base, and 15 bases lay in between. In germline, CDR1 is LNHNV, CDR2 YYDKDF (reference sequence). This CDR3 is 17 amino acids long. CDR3 coding DNA: TGTGCCACCAGCAGAGATCGAGCTTGGACGCTCCAAGAGACCCAGTACTTC. This translates into CATSRDRAWTLQETQYF. Full variable domain (missing parts from reference TRBV15 and TRBJ2-5): DAMVIQNPRYQVTQFGKPVTLSCSQTLNHNVMYWYQQKSSQAPKLLFHYYDKDFNNEADTPDNFQSRRPNTSFCFLDIRSPGLGDTAMYLCATSRDRAWTLQETQYFGPGTRLLVL.

This clonotype was counted ten times or more. This rearrangement joins TRBV7-9 to TRBJ2-7; D possibly corresponds to TRBD1 (6 bases). In germline, CDR1 is SEHNR, CDR2 FQNEAQ (reference sequence). Trimming cost V 5 bases and J 0 bases, with 8 bases left between them. This CDR3 is 13 amino acids long. The CDR3 bases are TGTGCCAGCAGCCGACAGGCCTCCTACGAGCAGTACTTC. Translation: CASSRQASYEQYF. The complete variable domain, with remaining parts taken from reference TRBV7-9 and TRBJ2-7, reads DTGVSQNPRHKITKRGQNVTFRCDPISEHNRLYWYRQTLGQGPEFLTYFQNEAQLEKSRLLSDRFSAERPKGSFSTLEIQRTEQGDSAMYLCASSRQASYEQYFGPGTRLTVT.

This clonotype was picked up many times. The chain links TRBV4-2 to TRBJ2-5; a weak D match, TRBD2 (6 bases). V lost 0 bases, J lost 4 bases, and 15 bases lay in between. Germline-derived CDR1 and CDR2 are LGHNA and YNFKEQ. The CDR3 has 16 amino acids. CDR3 DNA sequence: TGTGCCAGCAGCCAAGATCCCCCGGGAGCCTCAGAGACCCAGTACTTC. This sequence encodes CASSQDPPGASETQYF.

This clonotype came up many times. This chain uses TRBV6-5 with TRBJ1-1, with 7 bases fitting TRBD1. J lost 11 bases, V lost 4 bases, and 7 bases had no gene match. From germline, CDR1 is MNHEY and CDR2 SVGAGI. This CDR3 is built from 12 residues. The CDR3 protein is CASSLDRDRAFF. In DNA form, the CDR3 reads TGTGCCAGCAGTTTAGACAGGGACCGGGCTTTCTTT.

This clonotype was seen repeatedly, ten times or more. The genes are TRBV10-3 and TRBJ2-1; 8 bases agree with TRBD1. The junction had 8 bases not matched to a gene; V was cut back by 7 bases and J by 6 bases. Germline-derived CDR1 and CDR2 are ENHRY and SYGVKD. This CDR3 has 14 amino acids. This CDR3 is CAINRRDRGNEQFF. CDR3 in DNA: TGTGCCATCAATCGGCGAGACAGGGGCAATGAGCAGTTCTTC.

This clonotype was picked up many times. The V call is TRBV5-1, the J call TRBJ2-3; TRBD2 aligns across 7 bases. The CDR3 spans 13 residues. Germline V gene sequence: CDR1 SGHRS, CDR2 YFSETQ. Losses at the gene ends were 4 bases for V and 10 bases for J; bases not matched to a gene: 9. The CDR3 DNA reads as TGCGCCAGCAGCCCGGGGGGTGCCGTTCCGCAGTATTTT. Translated: CASSPGGAVPQYF. Using reference TRBV5-1 and TRBJ2-3 for the parts outside the CDR3, the full variable domain is KAGVTQTPRYLIKTRGQQVTLSCSPISGHRSVSWYQQTPGQGLQFLFEYFSETQRNKGNFPGRFSGRQFSNSRSEMNVSTLELGDSALYLCASSPGGAVPQYFGPGTRLTVL.

This clonotype was counted many times. The J gene is TRBJ1-3, the V gene TRBV4-2; D is unresolved. V lost 0 bases and J 3 bases, leaving 15 bases between the germline ends. The CDR3 is 17 amino acids. Germline CDR1 is LGHNA and CDR2 is YNFKEQ. The DNA of the CDR3 is TGTGCCAGCAGCCAAGAAGCCGCCTCGCCGAGTGGAAACACCATATATTTT. Translated: CASSQEAASPSGNTIYF.

This clonotype was found many times. The chain couples TRBV7-9 to TRBJ1-5; D perhaps matches TRBD1 (6 bases). The CDR3 is made up of 15 amino acids. Trimming left V 3 bases short and J 2 bases short, with 11 bases between. Germline CDR1 SEHNR, CDR2 FQNEAQ (reference sequence). The CDR3 coding sequence is TGTGCCAGCAGCTTCTCGAGACAGGGCAATCAGCCCCAGCATTTT. Its protein is CASSFSRQGNQPQHF.

This clonotype was counted ten times or more. The genes are TRBV4-2 and TRBJ2-3, with D unresolved. The CDR3 consists of 15 residues. From germline, CDR1 is LGHNA and CDR2 YNFKEQ. Trimming pared 5 bases from V and 0 bases from J, leaving 12 bases between. In DNA, the CDR3 is TGTGCCAGCAGCGGGAAAGCTACTAGCACAGATACGCAGTATTTT. Amino acid sequence: CASSGKATSTDTQYF.

The table lists this clonotype with many counts. The chain links TRBV20-1 to TRBJ2-1; D perhaps matches TRBD1 (5 bases). This CDR3 comprises 14 residues. Germline CDR1 reads DFQATT; CDR2 reads SNEGSKA (reference sequence). Trimming cost V 1 base and J 3 bases, with 10 bases left between them. The CDR3 loop is CSARAIRGYNEQFF. The CDR3 DNA reads as TGCAGTGCTAGAGCTATTAGGGGCTACAATGAGCAGTTCTTC.

This clonotype occurred many times. The chain couples TRBV20-1 to TRBJ2-1, with 12 bases identical to TRBD2. This CDR3 spans 17 amino acids. V lost 6 bases, J lost 1 base, and 10 bases stayed unmatched. Germline CDR1 is DFQATT and CDR2 is SNEGSKA (reference sequence). CDR3 region: CSARPILAGGSYNEQFF. CDR3 nucleotides: TGCAGTGCCCGACCGATACTAGCGGGAGGTTCCTACAATGAGCAGTTCTTC.